The T cell receptor beta chain described here comes from a study of blood T cells in healthy people across ages (dated by TCRdb to between 2014 and 2016). About the investigation overall: In model experiments, template switching captured roughly one uniquely barcoded TCR beta cDNA molecule for every two T cells. To avoid experimental bias, donors of different ages were distributed randomly across sequencing lanes. The donors were divided into four age groups: young (average approximately 17 years), middle-aged (about 40), aged (approximately 62) and long-lived (about 80). To track age-related changes in TCR beta repertoire diversity, the study relied on deep sequencing normalized with unique cDNA molecular identifiers. For two donors (one aged 18 to 30 and one aged 80 or older), the study analyzed two additional independent replicas of 1 million unique cDNA reads from the same blood draw.

What the study reported, not specific to this receptor: As age increased, observed TCR beta diversity per million T cells dropped in a roughly linear way, and a significant reduction was already evident by age 40. Because the CMV infection status of the donors was unknown, age-related changes in expanded clonotypes may potentially have been confounded. Bulk unsorted PBMC profiling prevented conclusive comparison of naive and antigen-experienced compartments. There was a strong correlation between observed TCR beta diversity and the percentage of naive T cells measured by flow cytometry. Compared with the aged group, the long-lived group had more naive CD4+ T cells, fewer expanded clones and increased TCR diversity, suggesting age selection. Estimates of total diversity from one million sequenced T cells were regarded as lower bounds and underestimates.

The library was prepared using 5' RACE. TCRdb names Illumina HiSeq 2500 as the instrument used. A second PCR of roughly 7 to 12 cycles was run with a J-beta primer mix and a sample-barcoded 5' primer. Each TCR beta cDNA molecule received a unique molecular identifier from a template-switch 5' adaptor carrying 12 random nucleotides. Each sample yielded at least 3 million CDR3-containing paired-end reads. All of the RNA was converted into first-strand cDNA using the Mint cDNA synthesis kit, with a TRBC-specific oligonucleotide serving as the primer. All cDNA was treated with uracil-DNA glycosylase and then went through a first 18-cycle PCR with the universal primers M1SS and BC2_uni_R. In the source study's methods: Normalization of each sample was performed by random selection of 1 million high-quality reads, each carrying a distinct molecular identifier. Reads with shared molecular identifiers were discarded instead of being binned into consensus sequences. MiTCR, set to a Q25 quality threshold and the strictest error-elimination algorithm, was used for CDR3 identification, clonotype clustering and error correction. A nonparametric unseen species model with Euler transformation was used to estimate a lower bound on total TCR beta diversity. The raw public data were reprocessed by TCRdb itself: fastp quality trimming at Q25, MiXCR clonotype calling, in-frame beta chains only. Identical CDR3 protein sequences are pooled into one entry, listed with their most common genes and DNA. These V and J calls originate from TCRdb's pipeline instead of the authors' own analysis. This sample holds roughly 1.5 million distinct CDR3 sequences; roughly 43% were observed only once. 4% of the sample belongs to the ten largest clones.

Donors were approximately 42 systemically healthy Caucasian individuals from Russia aged roughly 6 to 90 years. Around 10 milliliters of peripheral blood were collected from each donor into EDTA-treated Vacutainer tubes. Ficoll-Paque density-gradient centrifugation was used to isolate PBMCs, with at least 7 million per sample. Total RNA was extracted from PBMCs with Trizol reagent, with at least 6 micrograms obtained per sample. For every donor, flow cytometry on a PBMC aliquot measured the percentage of naive CD45RAhigh/CD27high T cells. A note on this clonotype: Its cognate antigen has yet to be identified. Base qualities are missing; no much larger clone stands one base away.

The clonotype originates from a woman younger than 35 in good health. The sequencing input was blood.

The nucleotide sequence is given as TGTGCCAGCAGTACCGGACAGGGGGAAGCTTTCTTT. Translated, it reads CASSTGQGEAFF. The V gene is TRBV27 and the J gene is TRBJ1-1; TRBD1 aligns with 9 central bases. V ends up 5 bases short and J 8 bases short, with an unmatched junction base count of 3. The germline V gene (reference sequence) yields MNHEY for CDR1 and SMNVEV for CDR2. The CDR3 runs 12 amino acids, cysteine and phenylalanine included. Here the CDR3 DNA is all that survives: 36 bases in frame from base 1.